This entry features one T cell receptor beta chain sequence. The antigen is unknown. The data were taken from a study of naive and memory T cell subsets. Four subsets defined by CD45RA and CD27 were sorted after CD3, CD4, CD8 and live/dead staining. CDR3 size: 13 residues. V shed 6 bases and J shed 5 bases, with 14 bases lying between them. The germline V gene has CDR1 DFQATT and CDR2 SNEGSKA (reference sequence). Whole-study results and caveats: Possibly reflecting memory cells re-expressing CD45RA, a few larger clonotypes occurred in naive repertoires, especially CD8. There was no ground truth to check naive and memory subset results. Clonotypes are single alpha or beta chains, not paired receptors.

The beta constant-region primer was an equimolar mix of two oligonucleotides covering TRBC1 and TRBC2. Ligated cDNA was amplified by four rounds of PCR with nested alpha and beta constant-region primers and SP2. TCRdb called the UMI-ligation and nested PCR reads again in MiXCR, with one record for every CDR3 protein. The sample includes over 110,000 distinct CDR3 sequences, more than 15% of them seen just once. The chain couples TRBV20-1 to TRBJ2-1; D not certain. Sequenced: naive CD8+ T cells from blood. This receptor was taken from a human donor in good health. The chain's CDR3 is CSANPQPDNEQFF. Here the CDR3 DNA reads TGCAGTGCCAACCCTCAGCCCGACAATGAGCAGTTCTTC.